The T cell receptor (beta chain) described here comes from a study of response to subunit inactivated influenza vaccine. MiXCR, applied by TCRdb to the RT-PCR reads, yields one record per CDR3 protein. The data contain roughly 620,000 distinct CDR3 sequences, about 10% of them singletons. The CDR3 is made up of 16 amino acids. From germline, CDR1 is SGHKS and CDR2 YYEKEE (reference sequence). V was clipped by 4 bases and J by 0 bases; unmatched bases: 10. The data also belong to a second study, concerning T cells expressing NK-cell markers. Per that study: Template switching by 5'RACE with UMIs generated the TCR beta cDNA.

This receptor was taken from a middle-aged man who received an inactivated influenza vaccine. The V and J genes are TRBV5-5 and TRBJ2-7, with 7 bases that match TRBD1. The specimen was PBMCs from blood, collected on the day of vaccination. CDR3 in DNA: TGTGCCAGCAGCCTCGTGGGACAGAGGAGCTCCTACGAGCAGTACTTC. It specifies CASSLVGQRSSYEQYF.